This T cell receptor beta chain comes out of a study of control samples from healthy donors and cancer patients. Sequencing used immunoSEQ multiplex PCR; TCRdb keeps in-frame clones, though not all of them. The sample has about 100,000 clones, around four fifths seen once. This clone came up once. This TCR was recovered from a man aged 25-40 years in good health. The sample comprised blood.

The CDR3, as DNA: TGTGCCACCAGTGATTGGGGAGACAGCAATGGCTACACCTTC. Encoded protein: CATSDWGDSNGYTF. The rearrangement joins TRBV24-1 to TRBJ1-2; maybe TRBD1 (5 bases). From germline, CDR1 is KGHDR and CDR2 SFDVKD. This CDR3 has 14 residues. The V end was cut by 2 bases, the J end by 6 bases, with 12 bases between.